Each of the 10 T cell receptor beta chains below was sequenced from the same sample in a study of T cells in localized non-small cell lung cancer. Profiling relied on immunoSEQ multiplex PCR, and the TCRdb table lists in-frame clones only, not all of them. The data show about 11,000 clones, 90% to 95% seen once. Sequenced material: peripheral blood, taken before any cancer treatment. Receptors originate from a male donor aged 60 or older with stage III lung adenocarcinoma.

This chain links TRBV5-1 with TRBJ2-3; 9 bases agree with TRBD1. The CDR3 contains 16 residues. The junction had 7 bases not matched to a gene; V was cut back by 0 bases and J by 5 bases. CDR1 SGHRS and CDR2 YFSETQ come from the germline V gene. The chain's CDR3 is CASSLGDRALGDTQYF. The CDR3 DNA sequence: TGCGCCAGCAGCTTGGGGGACAGGGCCCTCGGAGATACGCAGTATTTT. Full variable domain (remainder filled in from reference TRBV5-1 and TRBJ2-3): KAGVTQTPRYLIKTRGQQVTLSCSPISGHRSVSWYQQTPGQGLQFLFEYFSETQRNKGNFPGRFSGRQFSNSRSEMNVSTLELGDSALYLCASSLGDRALGDTQYFGPGTRLTVL.

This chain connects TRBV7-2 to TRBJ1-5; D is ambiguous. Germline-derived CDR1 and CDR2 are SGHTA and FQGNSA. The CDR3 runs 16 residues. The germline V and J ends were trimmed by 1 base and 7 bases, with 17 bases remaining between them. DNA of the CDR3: TGTGCCAGCAGCTTAGAAGGGCCCCTAGAGAGGCAGCCCCAGCATTTT. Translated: CASSLEGPLERQPQHF.

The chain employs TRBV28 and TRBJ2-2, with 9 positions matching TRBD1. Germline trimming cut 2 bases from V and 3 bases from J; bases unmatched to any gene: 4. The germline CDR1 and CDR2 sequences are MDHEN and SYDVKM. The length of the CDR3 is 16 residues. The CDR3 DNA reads TGTGCCAGCAGTTTACAACAGGGGGCCGACACCGGGGAGCTGTTTTTT. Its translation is CASSLQQGADTGELFF.

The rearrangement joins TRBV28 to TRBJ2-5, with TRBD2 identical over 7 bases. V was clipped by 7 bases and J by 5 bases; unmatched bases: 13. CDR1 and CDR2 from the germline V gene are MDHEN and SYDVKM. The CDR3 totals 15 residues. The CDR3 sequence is CASNLRGGGVETQYF. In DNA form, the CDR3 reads TGTGCCAGCAATCTTAGGGGTGGGGGGGTTGAGACCCAGTACTTC. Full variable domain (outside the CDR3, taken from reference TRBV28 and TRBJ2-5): DVKVTQSSRYLVKRTGEKVFLECVQDMDHENMFWYRQDPGLGLRLIYFSYDVKMKEKGDIPEGYSVSREKKERFSLILESASTNQTSMYLCASNLRGGGVETQYFGPGTRLLVL.

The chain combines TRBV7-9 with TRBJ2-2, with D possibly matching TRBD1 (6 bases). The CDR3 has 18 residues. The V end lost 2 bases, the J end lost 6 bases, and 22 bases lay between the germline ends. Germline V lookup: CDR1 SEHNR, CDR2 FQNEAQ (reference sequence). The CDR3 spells CASSLLPLRTGPSGELFF. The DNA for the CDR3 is TGTGCCAGCAGCTTACTGCCCCTGAGAACAGGGCCCTCCGGGGAGCTGTTTTTT.

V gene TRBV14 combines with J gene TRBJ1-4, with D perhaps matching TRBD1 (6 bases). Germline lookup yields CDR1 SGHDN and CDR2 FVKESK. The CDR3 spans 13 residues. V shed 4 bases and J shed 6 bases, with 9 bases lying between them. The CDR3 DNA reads TGTGCCAGCAGCCGGAGGGGGGATGAAAAACTGTTTTTT. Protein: CASSRRGDEKLFF.

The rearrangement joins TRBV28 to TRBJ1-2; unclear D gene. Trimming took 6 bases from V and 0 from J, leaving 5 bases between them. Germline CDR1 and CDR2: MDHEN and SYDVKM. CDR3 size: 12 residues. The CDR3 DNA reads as TGTGCCAGCAGCATAACTAACTATGGCTACACCTTC. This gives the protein CASSITNYGYTF.

CDR3 sequence reads: CASSLRGTVQETQYF. CDR3 nucleotide sequence: TGTGCCAGCAGCCTTAGGGGGACAGTCCAAGAGACCCAGTACTTC. The chain couples TRBV7-7 to TRBJ2-5; 7 bases line up with TRBD1. The V gene end was trimmed by 5 bases and the J gene end by 1 base; junction bases not matched to a gene: 7. The CDR3 consists of 15 residues. Germline V CDR1 and CDR2: SSHAT, FNYEAQ (reference sequence).

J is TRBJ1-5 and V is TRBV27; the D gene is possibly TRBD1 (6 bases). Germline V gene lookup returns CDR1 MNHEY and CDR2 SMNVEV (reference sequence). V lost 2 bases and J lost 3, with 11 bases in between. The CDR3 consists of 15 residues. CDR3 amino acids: CASSLQGSVNQPQHF. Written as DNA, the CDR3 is TGTGCCAGCAGTTTACAGGGGTCGGTCAATCAGCCCCAGCATTTT.

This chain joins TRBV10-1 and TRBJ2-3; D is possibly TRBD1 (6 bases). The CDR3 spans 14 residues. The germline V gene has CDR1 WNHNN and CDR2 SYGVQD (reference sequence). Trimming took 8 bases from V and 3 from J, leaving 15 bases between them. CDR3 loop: CASAEGQPTDTQYF. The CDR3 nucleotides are TGCGCCAGCGCCGAAGGACAGCCGACAGATACGCAGTATTTT.